The clone carrying this TCR beta chain appeared many times. Its cognate antigen is unknown. The source of the sample is a study of response to subunit inactivated influenza vaccine. General study results and limits: The authors put forward the suggestion that each seasonal influenza vaccination may bring in only a limited number of new T cells.

One entry per CDR3 protein results from TCRdb running MiXCR on the RT-PCR reads. The data hold approximately 500,000 distinct CDR3 sequences, with over 10% observed a single time. Germline CDR1 DFQATT, CDR2 SNEGSKA (reference sequence). This CDR3 is built from 13 residues. Trimming shortened V by 0 bases and J by 4 bases, and 9 bases separated the two germline ends. The receptor was isolated from a man aged 45-65 years who received an inactivated influenza vaccine. The chain recombines TRBV20-1 with TRBJ1-1; D perhaps matches TRBD1 (6 bases). Sequences were derived from PBMCs from blood, sampled 40 to 50 days after vaccination. The CDR3 nucleotides read TGCAGTGCTAGAGACACAGGGAGCACTGAAGCTTTCTTT. Translating gives CSARDTGSTEAFF.